The source of this TCR beta chain is a study of blood T cell repertoires in COVID-19. About the research overall: COVID-19 samples, acute and convalescent, were from the United States, Italy and Spain. T cells, B-cell-depleted T cells, or PBMCs supplied cDNA or gDNA.

TCRdb's table, derived via immunoSEQ multiplex PCR, lists solely in-frame clones and lacks some. The table has about 68,000 clones, roughly 80% seen once. V was shortened by 8 bases and J by 3 bases, with 11 bases between the two germline ends. Germline V gene lookup returns CDR1 MDHEN and CDR2 SYDVKM. The CDR3 totals 13 residues. This chain joins TRBV28 and TRBJ1-5, with a tentative D call TRBD1 (6 bases). The TCR comes from a human donor in a cohort sampled during active COVID-19. Sequencing used peripheral blood. The CDR3 protein is CASVRDNNQPQHF. The CDR3 bases are TGTGCCAGCGTAAGGGACAACAATCAGCCCCAGCATTTT. The full variable domain, completed using reference TRBV28 and TRBJ1-5, is DVKVTQSSRYLVKRTGEKVFLECVQDMDHENMFWYRQDPGLGLRLIYFSYDVKMKEKGDIPEGYSVSREKKERFSLILESASTNQTSMYLCASVRDNNQPQHFGDGTRLSIL.